Sequencing of this T cell receptor beta chain was carried out in a study of blood T cell repertoires in COVID-19 (dated by TCRdb to the early 2020s). At the level of the whole study: The collaborator samples originated in the United States, Italy and Spain and spanned the acute and convalescent phases of COVID-19. The dataset comprised deeply sampled blood TCRbeta repertoires from subjects exposed to, actively infected with, or recovered from COVID-19. The samples were drawn from two sources: the first 160 participants of the ongoing ImmuneRACE study, and over 1,000 subjects contributed by 6 global collaborators. A de-identified subject ID, COVID-19 status, age in years and sex were almost always included in the sample metadata. A freely available public database, intended as a resource for researchers studying the immune response to SARS-CoV-2, is where the repertoires were released. HLA class I and class II types, where available, came from metadata supplied by the sample provider rather than from assay-based typing. The material from the prospective study consisted of cDNA or gDNA derived from T cells, B-cell-depleted T cells, or PBMCs.

What the work shows at the level of the full study, not this receptor alone: The amount of clinical and demographic metadata varied by source and participant and was provided uncurated.

TCRbeta CDR3 regions were amplified from genomic DNA using the immunoSEQ Assay, a bias-controlled multiplex PCR. Per the source publication's procedure: Within the assay, amplification of reference gene primers was used to estimate how many nucleated cells each sample contained. To quantify the absolute abundance of each unique TCRbeta CDR3 rearrangement, sequence reads were collapsed and filtered. For each sample, productive Simpson clonality was calculated by taking the square root of Simpson's diversity index across productive rearrangements. TCRdb re-hosts the immuneACCESS table, in-frame sequences only. Its copies lack some clones; in the studies checked, an unresolved V gene accounts for under half of them, and the cause for the rest is not known. The D gene and trimming were derived from the DNA, and the V and J assignments and clone size from that table. This sample holds roughly 61,000 clones; approximately 92% were observed only once. The top ten constitute 2% to 2.5% of the sample.

Spanning cysteine to phenylalanine, the CDR3 consists of 15 amino acids. Of all the DNA, just the CDR3 is kept, 45 bases in frame from base 1. At the junction V is shortened by 8 bases and J by 1 base, with 17 bases in between. For CDR1 and CDR2, the germline V gene lists MNHEY and SVGEGT. The collaborating institutions used their own protocols to collect whole blood in K2EDTA tubes. For TCRbeta analysis, collaborators shipped samples in one of three forms: frozen whole blood, isolated PBMCs, or DNA extracted from either of those sample types. Worth noting for this clone: What this receptor recognizes is not known. The record has no base qualities; no much larger clone is one base away.

The sequenced sample was peripheral blood. The chain is encoded by TRBV6-2 or TRBV6-3 joined to TRBJ1-1, with TRBD1 perhaps the D gene, on 5 matching bases. This clonotype was sampled from a man aged 55 to 69 with acute or convalescent COVID-19. In nucleotides, the sequence is TGTGCCAGCCGCCGCGATAGTCAGGGGAACACTGAAGCTTTCTTT. Its translation is CASRRDSQGNTEAFF.